A selection of T cell receptor beta chains follows, all from one sample in a study of cytomegalovirus exposure and HLA in healthy donors. Measured with immunoSEQ multiplex PCR; TCRdb has only the in-frame clones, and not every one. This sample's table has about 140,000 clones. The sample consisted of PBMCs. The receptors derive from a woman in her late teens or twenties in good health and CMV-seronegative. CDR3s include the opening cysteine and the closing phenylalanine or tryptophan. The order of the fields is D gene, V gene, J gene, CDR3 length, CDR3 protein, CDR3 DNA. A D gene is named only where the DNA matches it firmly.

D gene: -; V gene: TRBV1; J gene: TRBJ2-5; CDR3 length: 13; CDR3 protein: CTSSLNPAKEQYF; CDR3 DNA: TGCACCAGCAGCTTAAACCCAGCGAAAGAGCAGTACTTC
D gene: -; V gene: TRBV5-6; J gene: TRBJ1-2; CDR3 length: 16; CDR3 protein: CASSLSTALSLYGYTF; CDR3 DNA: TGTGCCAGCAGCTTGTCGACAGCGCTCTCCCTCTATGGCTACACCTTC
D gene: TRBD1; V gene: TRBV11-3; J gene: TRBJ2-1; CDR3 length: 16; CDR3 protein: CASSPRTGATYNEQFF; CDR3 DNA: TGTGCCAGCAGCCCCCGGACAGGGGCGACGTACAATGAGCAGTTCTTC
D gene: -; V gene: TRBV9; J gene: TRBJ2-1; CDR3 length: 16; CDR3 protein: CASSVLESSDYNEQFF; CDR3 DNA: TGTGCCAGCAGCGTTTTGGAGAGTTCCGACTACAATGAGCAGTTCTTC
D gene: TRBD2; V gene: TRBV10-2; J gene: TRBJ2-1; CDR3 length: 18; CDR3 protein: CASSELAGGRSSYNEQFF; CDR3 DNA: TGCGCCAGCAGTGAACTAGCGGGAGGGAGGAGCTCCTACAATGAGCAGTTCTTC
D gene: TRBD1; V gene: TRBV7-3; J gene: TRBJ2-1; CDR3 length: 15; CDR3 protein: CASSYTGTAGSGQFF; CDR3 DNA: TGTGCCAGCAGTTATACCGGGACAGCTGGAAGTGGGCAGTTCTTC
D gene: -; V gene: TRBV5-1; J gene: TRBJ2-6; CDR3 length: 18; CDR3 protein: CASSLFRGASAGANVLTF; CDR3 DNA: TGCGCCAGCAGCTTATTCAGGGGCGCTTCAGCTGGGGCCAACGTCCTGACTTTC
D gene: TRBD2; V gene: TRBV4-2; J gene: TRBJ2-5; CDR3 length: 18; CDR3 protein: CASSQETSGSQLQETQYF; CDR3 DNA: TGTGCCAGCAGCCAAGAGACTAGCGGGAGTCAATTACAAGAGACCCAGTACTTC
D gene: TRBD1; V gene: TRBV7-6; J gene: TRBJ2-2; CDR3 length: 16; CDR3 protein: CASSPRGQGGAGELFF; CDR3 DNA: TGTGCCAGCAGCCCCCGGGGACAGGGTGGGGCCGGGGAGCTGTTTTTT
D gene: -; V gene: TRBV20-1; J gene: TRBJ2-5; CDR3 length: 11; CDR3 protein: CSASEQKTQYF; CDR3 DNA: TGCAGTGCTAGCGAGCAAAAGACCCAGTACTTC
D gene: -; V gene: TRBV12-5; J gene: TRBJ1-4; CDR3 length: 18; CDR3 protein: CASGRYWEGHATNEKLFF; CDR3 DNA: TGTGCTAGTGGCCGGTACTGGGAGGGGCATGCAACTAATGAAAAACTGTTTTTT
D gene: TRBD2; V gene: TRBV27; J gene: TRBJ2-5; CDR3 length: 16; CDR3 protein: CASSFGTSGRKETQYF; CDR3 DNA: TGTGCCAGCAGTTTTGGGACTAGCGGCCGAAAAGAGACCCAGTACTTC
D gene: TRBD1; V gene: TRBV25-1; J gene: TRBJ1-2; CDR3 length: 16; CDR3 protein: CASSEYFQGGSYGYTF; CDR3 DNA: TGTGCCAGCAGTGAATATTTCCAGGGGGGCAGTTATGGCTACACCTTC
D gene: TRBD1; V gene: TRBV5-1; J gene: TRBJ1-1; CDR3 length: 17; CDR3 protein: CASSLQRTGAMNTEAFF; CDR3 DNA: TGCGCCAGCAGCTTGCAACGGACAGGGGCAATGAACACTGAAGCTTTCTTT
D gene: TRBD1; V gene: TRBV7-8; J gene: TRBJ2-3; CDR3 length: 15; CDR3 protein: CASSLDRSSTDTQYF; CDR3 DNA: TGTGCCAGCAGTCTGGACAGGTCCAGCACAGATACGCAGTATTTT
D gene: -; V gene: TRBV6-1; J gene: TRBJ2-5; CDR3 length: 17; CDR3 protein: CASSEVRLAGGQETQYF; CDR3 DNA: TGTGCCAGCAGTGAAGTCCGGCTAGCCGGGGGCCAAGAGACCCAGTACTTC
D gene: -; V gene: TRBV7-3; J gene: TRBJ2-2; CDR3 length: 14; CDR3 protein: CASSFYPGSGELLF; CDR3 DNA: TGTGCCAGCAGCTTCTACCCGGGGTCCGGGGAGCTGCTTTTT
D gene: -; V gene: TRBV6-5; J gene: TRBJ1-1; CDR3 length: 13; CDR3 protein: CASRTTQNTEAFF; CDR3 DNA: TGTGCCAGCAGGACGACTCAGAACACTGAAGCTTTCTTT
D gene: TRBD2; V gene: TRBV2; J gene: TRBJ2-1; CDR3 length: 19; CDR3 protein: CASSESSGRQGSSYNEQFF; CDR3 DNA: TGTGCCAGCAGTGAATCTAGCGGGAGGCAGGGGAGCTCCTACAATGAGCAGTTCTTC
D gene: -; V gene: TRBV28; J gene: TRBJ1-3; CDR3 length: 16; CDR3 protein: CASSFFSGDSGNTIYF; CDR3 DNA: TGTGCCAGCAGTTTTTTCTCCGGAGACTCTGGAAACACCATATATTTT
D gene: TRBD2; V gene: TRBV12-5; J gene: TRBJ2-7; CDR3 length: 14; CDR3 protein: CASRMTSGSYEQYF; CDR3 DNA: TGTGCTAGTCGAATGACTAGCGGTTCCTACGAGCAGTACTTC
D gene: -; V gene: TRBV7-9; J gene: TRBJ2-1; CDR3 length: 16; CDR3 protein: CASRPKLAGAVNEQFF; CDR3 DNA: TGTGCCAGCAGACCAAAATTAGCAGGGGCGGTGAATGAGCAGTTCTTC
D gene: -; V gene: TRBV9; J gene: TRBJ2-1; CDR3 length: 14; CDR3 protein: CASSGVVGGNEQFF; CDR3 DNA: TGTGCCAGCAGCGGAGTTGTTGGGGGGAATGAGCAGTTCTTC
D gene: TRBD2; V gene: TRBV2; J gene: TRBJ2-1; CDR3 length: 16; CDR3 protein: CASSPQAGLTYNEQFF; CDR3 DNA: TGTGCCAGCAGTCCTCAAGCGGGACTGACCTACAATGAGCAGTTCTTC
D gene: -; V gene: TRBV11-2; J gene: TRBJ1-1; CDR3 length: 16; CDR3 protein: CASSLDPQGGRTEAFF; CDR3 DNA: TGTGCCAGCAGCCTAGACCCACAGGGAGGGCGCACTGAAGCTTTCTTT
D gene: -; V gene: TRBV28; J gene: TRBJ1-4; CDR3 length: 14; CDR3 protein: CASSRQISNEKLFF; CDR3 DNA: TGTGCCAGCAGTCGACAGATCTCTAATGAAAAACTGTTTTTT
D gene: -; V gene: TRBV6-1; J gene: TRBJ1-5; CDR3 length: 17; CDR3 protein: CASSEGTASLFNQPQHF; CDR3 DNA: TGTGCCAGCAGTGAAGGGACAGCCTCCCTTTTCAATCAGCCCCAGCATTTT
D gene: -; V gene: TRBV19; J gene: TRBJ2-1; CDR3 length: 15; CDR3 protein: CASSFGDFVNNEQFF; CDR3 DNA: TGTGCCAGTAGTTTTGGGGACTTCGTCAACAATGAGCAGTTCTTC
D gene: -; V gene: TRBV5-1; J gene: TRBJ2-1; CDR3 length: 13; CDR3 protein: CASSLAASPEQFF; CDR3 DNA: TGCGCCAGCAGCTTGGCAGCTAGCCCTGAGCAGTTCTTC
D gene: -; V gene: TRBV9; J gene: TRBJ2-7; CDR3 length: 14; CDR3 protein: CASSVEEGASEQYF; CDR3 DNA: TGTGCCAGCAGCGTAGAGGAGGGGGCTTCCGAGCAGTACTTC
D gene: -; V gene: TRBV29-1; J gene: TRBJ1-2; CDR3 length: 15; CDR3 protein: CSVQSLTGLRAGYTF; CDR3 DNA: TGCAGCGTTCAATCCCTGACAGGTCTGAGGGCTGGCTACACCTTC
D gene: -; V gene: TRBV25-1; J gene: TRBJ1-3; CDR3 length: 14; CDR3 protein: CASSEGRSGNTIYF; CDR3 DNA: TGTGCCAGCAGTGAAGGGCGTTCTGGAAACACCATATATTTT
D gene: TRBD2; V gene: TRBV2; J gene: TRBJ2-1; CDR3 length: 16; CDR3 protein: CASGVAGASSYNEQFF; CDR3 DNA: TGTGCCAGCGGGGTAGCGGGGGCCAGCTCCTACAATGAGCAGTTCTTC
D gene: TRBD1; V gene: TRBV5-1; J gene: TRBJ2-3; CDR3 length: 16; CDR3 protein: CASRYRDREFTDTQYF; CDR3 DNA: TGCGCCAGCAGGTACCGGGACAGGGAATTCACAGATACGCAGTATTTT
D gene: -; V gene: TRBV5-6; J gene: TRBJ2-1; CDR3 length: 12; CDR3 protein: CASSLVEGLPFF; CDR3 DNA: TGTGCCAGCAGCTTGGTGGAGGGTCTTCCGTTCTTC
D gene: -; V gene: TRBV5-1; J gene: TRBJ2-1; CDR3 length: 13; CDR3 protein: CASSLPDSRGEFF; CDR3 DNA: TGCGCCAGCAGCTTACCCGACAGCAGGGGGGAGTTCTTC
D gene: -; V gene: TRBV7-9; J gene: TRBJ2-3; CDR3 length: 15; CDR3 protein: CASSYSIGETDTQYF; CDR3 DNA: TGTGCCAGCAGCTATTCAATAGGGGAAACAGATACGCAGTATTTT
D gene: -; V gene: TRBV28; J gene: TRBJ2-1; CDR3 length: 20; CDR3 protein: CASSLSQRRGFEGPQNEQFF; CDR3 DNA: TGTGCCAGCAGTTTATCCCAACGTCGAGGGTTCGAGGGCCCTCAAAATGAGCAGTTCTTC
D gene: -; V gene: TRBV6-5; J gene: TRBJ2-7; CDR3 length: 15; CDR3 protein: CASSYSPGIRYEQYF; CDR3 DNA: TGTGCCAGCAGTTACTCGCCAGGGATCCGCTACGAGCAGTACTTC
D gene: -; V gene: TRBV6-1; J gene: TRBJ2-2; CDR3 length: 15; CDR3 protein: CASIDRDSYTGELFF; CDR3 DNA: TGTGCCAGCATTGACCGGGATTCCTACACCGGGGAGCTGTTTTTT
D gene: -; V gene: TRBV14; J gene: TRBJ2-7; CDR3 length: 15; CDR3 protein: CASSQGISGTYEQYF; CDR3 DNA: TGTGCCAGCAGCCAAGGTATCAGCGGGACATACGAGCAGTACTTC
D gene: -; V gene: TRBV13; J gene: TRBJ1-3; CDR3 length: 14; CDR3 protein: CASSGLTAGNTIYF; CDR3 DNA: TGTGCCAGCAGCGGATTGACAGCTGGAAACACCATATATTTT
D gene: -; V gene: TRBV6-6; J gene: TRBJ1-4; CDR3 length: 14; CDR3 protein: CASSWAEEDEKLFF; CDR3 DNA: TGTGCCAGCAGTTGGGCGGAGGAGGATGAAAAACTGTTTTTT
D gene: TRBD1; V gene: TRBV9; J gene: TRBJ2-2; CDR3 length: 16; CDR3 protein: CASSVEQGRSTGELFF; CDR3 DNA: TGTGCCAGCAGCGTAGAACAGGGGCGCTCGACCGGGGAGCTGTTTTTT
D gene: -; V gene: TRBV6-5; J gene: TRBJ1-2; CDR3 length: 13; CDR3 protein: CASSNTDSYGYTF; CDR3 DNA: TGTGCCAGCAGTAACACGGACAGCTATGGCTACACCTTC